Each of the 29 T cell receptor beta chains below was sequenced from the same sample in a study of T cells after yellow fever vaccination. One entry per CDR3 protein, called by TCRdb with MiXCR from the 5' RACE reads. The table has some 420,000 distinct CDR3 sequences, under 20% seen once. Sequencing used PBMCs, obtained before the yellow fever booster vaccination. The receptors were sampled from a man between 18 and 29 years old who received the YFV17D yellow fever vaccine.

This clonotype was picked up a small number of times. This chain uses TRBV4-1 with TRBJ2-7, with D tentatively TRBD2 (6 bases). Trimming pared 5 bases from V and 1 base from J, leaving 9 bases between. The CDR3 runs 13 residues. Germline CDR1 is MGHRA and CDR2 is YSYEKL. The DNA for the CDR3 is TGCGCCAGCAGCGTGGACTATTCCTACGAGCAGTACGTC. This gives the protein CASSVDYSYEQYV.

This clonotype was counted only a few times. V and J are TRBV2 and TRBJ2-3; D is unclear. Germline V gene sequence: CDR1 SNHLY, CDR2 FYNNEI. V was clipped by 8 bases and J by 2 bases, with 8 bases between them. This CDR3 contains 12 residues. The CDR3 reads CASGLLTDTQYF. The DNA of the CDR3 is TGTGCCAGCGGGTTGCTCACAGATACGCAGTATTTT.

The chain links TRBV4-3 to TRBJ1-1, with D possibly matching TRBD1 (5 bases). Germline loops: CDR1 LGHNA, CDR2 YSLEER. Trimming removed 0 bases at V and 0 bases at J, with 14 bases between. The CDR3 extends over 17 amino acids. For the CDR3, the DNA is TGCGCCAGCAGCCAAGACTACGGAGACAGAGTGAACACTGAAGCTTTCTTT. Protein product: CASSQDYGDRVNTEAFF.

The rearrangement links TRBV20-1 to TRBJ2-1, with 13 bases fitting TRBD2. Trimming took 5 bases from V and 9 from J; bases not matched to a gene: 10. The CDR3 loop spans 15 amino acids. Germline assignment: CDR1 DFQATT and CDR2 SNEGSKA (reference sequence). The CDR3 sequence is CSARNTSGGAGEQFF. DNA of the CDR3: TGCAGTGCTCGGAACACTAGCGGGGGGGCCGGTGAGCAGTTCTTC.

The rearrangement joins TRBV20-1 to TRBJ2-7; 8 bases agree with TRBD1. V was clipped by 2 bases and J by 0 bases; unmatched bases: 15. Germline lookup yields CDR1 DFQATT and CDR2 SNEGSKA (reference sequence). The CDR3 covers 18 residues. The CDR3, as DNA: TGCAGTGCTAGACCTGGGGCAGGGGGCGGCCAGAACTCCTACGAGCAGTACTTC. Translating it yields CSARPGAGGGQNSYEQYF.

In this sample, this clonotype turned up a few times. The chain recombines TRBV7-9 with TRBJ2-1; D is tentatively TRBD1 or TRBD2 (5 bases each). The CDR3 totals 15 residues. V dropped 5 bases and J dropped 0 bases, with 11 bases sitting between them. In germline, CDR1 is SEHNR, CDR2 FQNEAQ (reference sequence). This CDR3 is CASSDLGTSYNEQFF. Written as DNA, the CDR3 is TGTGCCAGCAGCGACCTCGGGACCTCCTACAATGAGCAGTTCTTC.

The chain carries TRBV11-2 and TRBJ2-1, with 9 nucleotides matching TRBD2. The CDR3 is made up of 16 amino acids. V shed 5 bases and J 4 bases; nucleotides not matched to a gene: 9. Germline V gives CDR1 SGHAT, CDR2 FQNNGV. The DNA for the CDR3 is TGTGCCAGCAGCCCGCCGGGGCTAGCGGGGTACAATGAGCAGTTCTTC. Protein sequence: CASSPPGLAGYNEQFF.

The CDR3 protein is CASARPHPGQNYNEQFF. The CDR3 region has the DNA TGTGCCAGCGCCAGACCCCACCCGGGACAGAATTACAATGAGCAGTTCTTC. The chain uses TRBV6-5 and TRBJ2-1, with 7 bases matching TRBD1. Germline loops: CDR1 MNHEY, CDR2 SVGAGI. J gave up 4 bases and V 8 bases, and 17 bases lay outside the gene matches. This CDR3 has 17 amino acids.

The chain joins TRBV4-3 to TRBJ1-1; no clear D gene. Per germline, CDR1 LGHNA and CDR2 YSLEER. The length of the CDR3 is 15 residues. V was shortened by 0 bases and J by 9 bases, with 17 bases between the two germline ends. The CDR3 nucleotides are TGCGCCAGCAGCCAAGATTTCGGAGATGTACTGCAAGCTTTCTTT. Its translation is CASSQDFGDVLQAFF.

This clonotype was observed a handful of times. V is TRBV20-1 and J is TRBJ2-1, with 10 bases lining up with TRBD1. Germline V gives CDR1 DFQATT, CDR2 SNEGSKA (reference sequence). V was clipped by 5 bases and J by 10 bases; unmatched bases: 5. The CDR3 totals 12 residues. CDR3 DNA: TGCAGTGCTCGACAGGGGGCAAGAGAGCAGTTCTTC. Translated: CSARQGAREQFF.

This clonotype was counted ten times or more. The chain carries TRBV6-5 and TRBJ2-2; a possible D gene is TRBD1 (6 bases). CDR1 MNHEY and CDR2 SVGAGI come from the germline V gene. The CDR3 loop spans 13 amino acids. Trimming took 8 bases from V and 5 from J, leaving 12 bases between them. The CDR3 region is CASYAGTTGELFF. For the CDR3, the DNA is TGTGCCAGCTACGCCGGGACAACCGGGGAGCTGTTTTTT.

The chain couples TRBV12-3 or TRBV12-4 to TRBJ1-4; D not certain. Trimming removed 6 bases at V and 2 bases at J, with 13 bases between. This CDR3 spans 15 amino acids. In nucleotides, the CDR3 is TGTGCCAGCAGCTGGGCCGGGAGGACTAATGAAAAACTGTTTTTT. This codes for CASSWAGRTNEKLFF.

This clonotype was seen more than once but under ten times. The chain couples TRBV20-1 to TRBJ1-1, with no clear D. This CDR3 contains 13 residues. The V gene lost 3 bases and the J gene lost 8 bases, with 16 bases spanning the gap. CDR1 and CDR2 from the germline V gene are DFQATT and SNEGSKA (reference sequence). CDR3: CSARRLTSMEAFF. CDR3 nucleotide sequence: TGCAGTGCTAGGAGACTGACGTCGATGGAAGCTTTCTTT.

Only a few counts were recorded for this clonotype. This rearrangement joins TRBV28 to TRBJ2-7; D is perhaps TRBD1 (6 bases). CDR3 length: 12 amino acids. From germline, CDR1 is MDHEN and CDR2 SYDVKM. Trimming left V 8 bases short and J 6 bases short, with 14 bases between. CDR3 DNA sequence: TGTGCCAGCGGTAAACAGGGTGGCGAGCAGTACGTC. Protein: CASGKQGGEQYV.

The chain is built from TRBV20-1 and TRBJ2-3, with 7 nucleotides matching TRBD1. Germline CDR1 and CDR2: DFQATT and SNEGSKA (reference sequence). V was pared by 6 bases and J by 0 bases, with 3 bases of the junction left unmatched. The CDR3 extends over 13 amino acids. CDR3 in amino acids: CSAPRGSTDTQYF. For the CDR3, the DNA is TGCAGTGCGCCCAGGGGGAGCACAGATACGCAGTATTTT.

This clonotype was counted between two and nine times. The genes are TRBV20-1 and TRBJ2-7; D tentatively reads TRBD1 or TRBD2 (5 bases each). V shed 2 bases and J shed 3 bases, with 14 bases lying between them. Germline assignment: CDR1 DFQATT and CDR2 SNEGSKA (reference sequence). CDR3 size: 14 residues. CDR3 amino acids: CSARPSRENYEQYF. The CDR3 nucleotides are TGCAGTGCTAGACCTTCCAGGGAGAACTACGAGCAGTACTTC.

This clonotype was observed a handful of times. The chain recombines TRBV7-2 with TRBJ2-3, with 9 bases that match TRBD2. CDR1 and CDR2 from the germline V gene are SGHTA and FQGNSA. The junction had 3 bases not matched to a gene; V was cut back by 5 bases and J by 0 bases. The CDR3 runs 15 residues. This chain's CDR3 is CASSRGGASTDTQYF. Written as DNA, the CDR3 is TGTGCCAGCAGCCGCGGGGGGGCCAGCACAGATACGCAGTATTTT.

The CDR3 DNA reads TGCAGTGCTAGGAGGGCCTTAGTGGCAGATACGCAGTATTTT. Its protein is CSARRALVADTQYF. This chain joins TRBV20-1 and TRBJ2-3; tentative D call: TRBD2 (5 bases). The V gene lost 3 bases and the J gene lost 4 bases, with 14 bases spanning the gap. This CDR3 contains 14 residues. Germline V lookup: CDR1 DFQATT, CDR2 SNEGSKA (reference sequence).

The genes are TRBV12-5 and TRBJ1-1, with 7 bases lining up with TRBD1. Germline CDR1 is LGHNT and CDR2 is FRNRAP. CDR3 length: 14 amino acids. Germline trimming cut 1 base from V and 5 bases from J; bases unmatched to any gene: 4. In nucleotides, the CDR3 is TGTGCTAGTGGTTTGGAGGGGGCGGCGACTGAAGCTTTCTTT. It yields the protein CASGLEGAATEAFF.

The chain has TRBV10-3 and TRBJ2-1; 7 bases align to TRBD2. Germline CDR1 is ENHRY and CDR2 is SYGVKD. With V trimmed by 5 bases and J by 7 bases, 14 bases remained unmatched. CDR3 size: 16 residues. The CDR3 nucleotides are TGTGCCATCAGTTGGGAGGGTTCGGGGAGACTGAATGAGCAGTTCTTC. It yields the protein CAISWEGSGRLNEQFF.

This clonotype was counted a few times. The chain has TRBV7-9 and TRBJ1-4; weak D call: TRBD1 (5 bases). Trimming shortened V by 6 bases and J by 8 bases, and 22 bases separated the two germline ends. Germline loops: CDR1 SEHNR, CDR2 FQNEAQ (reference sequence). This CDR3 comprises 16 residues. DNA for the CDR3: TGTGCCAGCAGGTCGAGGTTCGGCAGGGAAGAAGAAAAACTGTTTTTT. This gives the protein CASRSRFGREEEKLFF.

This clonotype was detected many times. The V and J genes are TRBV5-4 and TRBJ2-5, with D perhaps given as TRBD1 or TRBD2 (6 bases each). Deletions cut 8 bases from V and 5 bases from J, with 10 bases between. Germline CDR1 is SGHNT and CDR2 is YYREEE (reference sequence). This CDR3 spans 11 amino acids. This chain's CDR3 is CASKGGETQYF. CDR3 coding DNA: TGTGCCAGTAAAGGGGGGGAGACCCAGTACTTC. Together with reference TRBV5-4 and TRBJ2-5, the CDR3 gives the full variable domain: ETGVTQSPTHLIKTRGQQVTLRCSSQSGHNTVSWYQQALGQGPQFIFQYYREEENGRGNFPPRFSGLQFPNYSSELNVNALELDDSALYLCASKGGETQYFGPGTRLLVL.

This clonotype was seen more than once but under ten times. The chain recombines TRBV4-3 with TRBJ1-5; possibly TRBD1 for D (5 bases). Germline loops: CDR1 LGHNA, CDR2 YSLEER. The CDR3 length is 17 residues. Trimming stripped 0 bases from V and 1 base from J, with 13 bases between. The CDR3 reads CASSQDARGGSNQPQHF. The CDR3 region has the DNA TGCGCCAGCAGCCAAGATGCAAGGGGAGGAAGCAATCAGCCCCAGCATTTT.

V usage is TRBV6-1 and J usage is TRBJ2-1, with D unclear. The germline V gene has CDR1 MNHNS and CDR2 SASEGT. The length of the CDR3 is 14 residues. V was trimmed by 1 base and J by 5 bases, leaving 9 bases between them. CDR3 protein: CASSEDSFNNEQFF. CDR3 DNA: TGTGCCAGCAGTGAAGACAGTTTTAACAATGAGCAGTTCTTC.

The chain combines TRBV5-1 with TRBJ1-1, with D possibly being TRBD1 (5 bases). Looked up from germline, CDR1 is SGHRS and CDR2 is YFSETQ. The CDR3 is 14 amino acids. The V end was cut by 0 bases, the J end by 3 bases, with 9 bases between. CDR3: CASSLGREDTEAFF. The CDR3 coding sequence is TGCGCCAGCAGCTTGGGCAGGGAGGACACTGAAGCTTTCTTT.

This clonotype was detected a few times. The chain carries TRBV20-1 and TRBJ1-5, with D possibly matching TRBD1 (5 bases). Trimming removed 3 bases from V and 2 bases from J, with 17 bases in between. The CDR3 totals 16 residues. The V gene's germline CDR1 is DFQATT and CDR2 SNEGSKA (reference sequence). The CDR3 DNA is TGCAGTGCTAGGACCCCCGGGGCAGGCGGCAATCAGCCCCAGCATTTT. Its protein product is CSARTPGAGGNQPQHF.

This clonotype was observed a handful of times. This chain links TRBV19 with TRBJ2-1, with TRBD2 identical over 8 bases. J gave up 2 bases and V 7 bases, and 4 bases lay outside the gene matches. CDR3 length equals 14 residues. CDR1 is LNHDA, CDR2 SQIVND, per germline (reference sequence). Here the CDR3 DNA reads TGTGCCAGTATAAGCGGGGGAGCCTACAATGAGCAGTTCTTC. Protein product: CASISGGAYNEQFF.

The CDR3 DNA follows: TGCAGTGCTGGCTCCCCCCTAGCGGGGGAGGTAGCCCAGTACTTC. This encodes CSAGSPLAGEVAQYF. V gene TRBV20-1 combines with J gene TRBJ2-5; 10 bases agree with TRBD2. J lost 9 bases, V lost 5 bases, and 15 bases had no gene match. Germline V CDR1 and CDR2: DFQATT, SNEGSKA (reference sequence). The CDR3 consists of 15 residues.

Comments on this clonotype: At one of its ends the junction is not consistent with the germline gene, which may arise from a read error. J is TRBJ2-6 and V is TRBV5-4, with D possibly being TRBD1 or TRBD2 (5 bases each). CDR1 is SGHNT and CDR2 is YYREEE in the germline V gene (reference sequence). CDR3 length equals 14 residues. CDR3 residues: CASSVGGGDNVLTF. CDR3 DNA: TGTGCCAGCAGTGTTGGGGGTGGGGACAACGTCCTGACTTTC.